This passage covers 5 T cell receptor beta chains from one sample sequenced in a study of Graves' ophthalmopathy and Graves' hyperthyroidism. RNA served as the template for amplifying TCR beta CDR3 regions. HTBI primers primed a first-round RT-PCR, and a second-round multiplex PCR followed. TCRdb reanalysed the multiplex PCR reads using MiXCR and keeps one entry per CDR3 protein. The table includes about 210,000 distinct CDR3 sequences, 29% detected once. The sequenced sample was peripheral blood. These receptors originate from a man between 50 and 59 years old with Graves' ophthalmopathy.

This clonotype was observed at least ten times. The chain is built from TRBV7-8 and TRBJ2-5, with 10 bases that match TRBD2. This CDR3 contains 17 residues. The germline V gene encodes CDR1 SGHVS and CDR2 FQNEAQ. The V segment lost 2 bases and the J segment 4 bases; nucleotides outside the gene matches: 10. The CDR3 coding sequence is TGTGCCAGCAGCTTAATGATCTCTAGCGGGAGTATAGAGACCCAGTACTTC. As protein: CASSLMISSGSIETQYF.

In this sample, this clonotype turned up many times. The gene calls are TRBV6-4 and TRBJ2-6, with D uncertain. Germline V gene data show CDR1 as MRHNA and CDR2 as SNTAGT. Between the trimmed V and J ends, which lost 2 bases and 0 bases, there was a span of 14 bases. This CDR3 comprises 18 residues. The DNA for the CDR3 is TGTGCCAGCAGTGACCTTGGGTCAATAGGCTCTGGGGCCAACGTCCTGACTTTC. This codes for CASSDLGSIGSGANVLTF.

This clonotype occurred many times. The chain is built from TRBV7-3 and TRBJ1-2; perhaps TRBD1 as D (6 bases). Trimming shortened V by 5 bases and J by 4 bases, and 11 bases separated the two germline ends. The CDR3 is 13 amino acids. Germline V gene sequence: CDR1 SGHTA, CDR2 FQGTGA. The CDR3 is CASSPGTRYGYTF. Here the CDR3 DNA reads TGTGCCAGCAGCCCCGGGACACGCTATGGCTACACCTTC. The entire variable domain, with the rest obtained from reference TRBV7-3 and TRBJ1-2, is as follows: GAGVSQTPSNKVTEKGKYVELRCDPISGHTALYWYRQSLGQGPEFLIYFQGTGAADDSGLPNDRFFAVRPEGSVSTLKIQRTERGDSAVYLCASSPGTRYGYTFGSGTRLTVV.

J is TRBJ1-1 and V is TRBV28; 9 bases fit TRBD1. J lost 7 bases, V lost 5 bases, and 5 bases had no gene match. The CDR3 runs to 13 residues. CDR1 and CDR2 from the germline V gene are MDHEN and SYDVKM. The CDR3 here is CASSARTGVEAFF. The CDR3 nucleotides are TGTGCCAGCAGTGCCCGGACAGGGGTTGAAGCTTTCTTT.

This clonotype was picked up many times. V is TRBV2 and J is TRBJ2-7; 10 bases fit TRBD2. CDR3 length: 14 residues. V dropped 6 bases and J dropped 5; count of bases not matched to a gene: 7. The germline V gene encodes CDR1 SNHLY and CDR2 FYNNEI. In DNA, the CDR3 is TGTGCCAGCAGGACCGGGACTAGCGATCACGAGCAGTACTTC. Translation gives CASRTGTSDHEQYF.